The 6 T cell receptor beta chains below were found in one sample sequenced in a study of regulatory T cells in long-lasting Graves disease. Construction of the TCR beta libraries employed iRepertoire HTBI primers in conjunction with Arm-PCR of CDR3 regions. TCRdb re-called the multiplex PCR reads through MiXCR, storing one row per CDR3 protein. The sample lists about 200,000 distinct CDR3 sequences, 18% seen once, with over 20% in the top ten. Time point specified: newly diagnosed GD, antithyroid drugs for less than 3 months. From PBMCs, RNA was extracted and then used to make the TCR library. The sample was peripheral blood mononuclear cells (PBMCs), taken at new diagnosis, from a patient treated with antithyroid drugs. Receptors were obtained from a female donor with Graves disease.

This clonotype was seen many times. This sequence joins TRBV6-2 or TRBV6-3 and TRBJ1-1; TRBD1 might be the D (6 bases). V shed 6 bases and J shed 0 bases, with 11 bases lying between them. This CDR3 contains 14 residues. CDR1 is MNHEY, CDR2 SVGEGT, per germline. CDR3 bases: TGTGCCAGCAGCTGGCGGACAGTGAACACTGAAGCTTTCTTT. Translating it yields CASSWRTVNTEAFF.

In its sample, this clonotype was seen many times. V and J are TRBV7-2 and TRBJ2-5; 12 nucleotides agree with TRBD2. The CDR3 loop spans 17 amino acids. V dropped 2 bases and J dropped 5; count of bases not matched to a gene: 9. Per the germline V gene, CDR1 is SGHTA and CDR2 is FQGNSA. CDR3 residues: CASSLMASGRGLETQYF. CDR3 coding DNA: TGTGCCAGCAGCTTAATGGCTAGCGGGAGGGGTCTGGAGACCCAGTACTTC. Full variable domain (outside the CDR3, taken from reference TRBV7-2 and TRBJ2-5): GAGVSQSPSNKVTEKGKDVELRCDPISGHTALYWYRQSLGQGLEFLIYFQGNSAPDKSGLPSDRFSAERTGGSVSTLTIQRTQQEDSAVYLCASSLMASGRGLETQYFGPGTRLLVL.

The table lists this clonotype with many counts. The V and J genes are TRBV7-2 and TRBJ2-1; D is tentatively TRBD1 or TRBD2 (5 bases each). This CDR3 has 14 amino acids. The V and J ends lost 5 bases and 8 bases respectively, with 16 bases between them. CDR1 SGHTA and CDR2 FQGNSA come from the germline V gene. Here the CDR3 reads CASSRQIRGHEQFF. CDR3 DNA sequence: TGTGCCAGCAGCCGACAAATAAGGGGACATGAGCAGTTCTTC.

At least ten counts were recorded for this clonotype. This rearrangement joins TRBV11-2 to TRBJ1-5; 7 bases line up with TRBD1. The CDR3 consists of 14 residues. Germline V lookup: CDR1 SGHAT, CDR2 FQNNGV. Trimming removed 5 bases from V and 3 bases from J; junction bases left unmatched: 4. CDR3 nucleotides: TGTGCCAGCAGCCAGACAGGGAACAATCAGCCCCAGCATTTT. It specifies CASSQTGNNQPQHF.

The CDR3: CASRWTGVNTEAFF. Here the CDR3 DNA reads TGTGCCAGCCGATGGACAGGAGTGAACACTGAAGCTTTCTTT. The rearrangement links TRBV12-3 or TRBV12-4 to TRBJ1-1; TRBD1 aligns across 7 bases. Losses at the gene ends were 8 bases for V and 0 bases for J; bases not matched to a gene: 6. The CDR3 consists of 14 residues.

The chain uses TRBV18 and TRBJ1-5, with D unclear. V gave up 2 bases and J gave up 7 bases, with 15 bases separating them. The germline CDR1 and CDR2 sequences are KGHSH and LQKENI. This CDR3 is 15 amino acids long. CDR3 sequence: CASSPIPTSVQPQHF. The CDR3 DNA is TGTGCCAGCTCACCAATCCCAACGTCAGTCCAGCCCCAGCATTTT.